This T cell receptor (beta chain) was sequenced for a study of cytomegalovirus exposure and HLA in healthy donors. Turning to the study itself: Drawn from HLA-typed donors, around 85 million unique TCRs were held in an early data release.

Primers for the PCR totalled 60 Vbeta and 13 Jbeta. Method: immunoSEQ multiplex PCR; TCRdb's copy keeps in-frame clones and lacks some. The repertoire consists of some 140,000 clones, with over 70% occurring once and the leading ten covering around 2.2%. CDR1 SEHNR and CDR2 FQNEAQ come from the germline V gene (reference sequence). The V gene lost 4 bases and the J gene lost 5 bases, with 9 bases spanning the gap. This CDR3 comprises 12 residues. The V and J genes are TRBV7-9 and TRBJ2-7; perhaps TRBD2 as D (6 bases). Material: PBMCs. This TCR came from a man younger than 40 in good health and CMV-seronegative. The CDR3 nucleotides are TGTGCCAGCAGCTCCTGGGGGGACGAGCAGTACTTC. This encodes CASSSWGDEQYF. The full variable domain, its missing parts supplied by reference TRBV7-9 and TRBJ2-7, is DTGVSQNPRHKITKRGQNVTFRCDPISEHNRLYWYRQTLGQGPEFLTYFQNEAQLEKSRLLSDRFSAERPKGSFSTLEIQRTEQGDSAMYLCASSSWGDEQYFGPGTRLTVT.